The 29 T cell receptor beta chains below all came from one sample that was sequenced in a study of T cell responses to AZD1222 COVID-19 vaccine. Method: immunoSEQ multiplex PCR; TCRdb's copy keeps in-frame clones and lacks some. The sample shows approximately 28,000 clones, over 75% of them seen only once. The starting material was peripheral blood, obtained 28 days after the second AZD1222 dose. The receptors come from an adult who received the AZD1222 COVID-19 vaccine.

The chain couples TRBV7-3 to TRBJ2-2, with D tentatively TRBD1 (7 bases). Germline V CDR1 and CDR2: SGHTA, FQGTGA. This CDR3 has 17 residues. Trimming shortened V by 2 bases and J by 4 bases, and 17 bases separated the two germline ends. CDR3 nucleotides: TGTGCCAGCAGCTTACTAATGGAGGGGGCGGGCACCGGGGAGCTGTTTTTT. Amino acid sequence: CASSLLMEGAGTGELFF.

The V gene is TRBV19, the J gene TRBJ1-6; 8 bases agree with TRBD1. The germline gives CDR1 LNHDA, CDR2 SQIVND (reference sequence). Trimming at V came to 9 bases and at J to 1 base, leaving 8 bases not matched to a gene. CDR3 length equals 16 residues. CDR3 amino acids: CASPGQEWSYNSPLHF. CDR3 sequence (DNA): TGTGCCAGCCCGGGACAGGAATGGTCCTATAATTCACCCCTCCACTTT.

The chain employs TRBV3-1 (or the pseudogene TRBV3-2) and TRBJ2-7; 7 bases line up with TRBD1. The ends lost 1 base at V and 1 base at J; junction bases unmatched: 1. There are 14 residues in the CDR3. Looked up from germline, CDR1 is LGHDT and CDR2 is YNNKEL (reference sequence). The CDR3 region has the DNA TGTGCCAGCAGCCAAGGGACAGGTTCCTACGAGCAGTACTTC. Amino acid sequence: CASSQGTGSYEQYF.

CDR3 nucleotides: TGTGCTCCCGCAGATGTGGGGGGGTCACCAGATACGCAGTATTTT. This sequence encodes CAPADVGGSPDTQYF. The rearrangement joins TRBV30 to TRBJ2-3, with 7 bases lining up with TRBD2. This CDR3 region has 15 residues. Germline CDR1 is GTSNPN and CDR2 is SVGIG (reference sequence).

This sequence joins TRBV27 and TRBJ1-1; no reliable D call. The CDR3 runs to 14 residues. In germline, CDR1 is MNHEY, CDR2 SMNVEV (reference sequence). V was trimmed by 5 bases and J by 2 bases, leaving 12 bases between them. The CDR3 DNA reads TGTGCCAGCAGTCCCGGATCCCTTAACACTGAAGCTTTCTTT. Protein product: CASSPGSLNTEAFF.

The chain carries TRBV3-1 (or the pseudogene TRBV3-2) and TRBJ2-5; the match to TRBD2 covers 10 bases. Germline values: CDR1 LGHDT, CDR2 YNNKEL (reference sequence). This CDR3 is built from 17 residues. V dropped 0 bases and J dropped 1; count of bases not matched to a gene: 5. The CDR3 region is CASSQDLLAGAQETQYF. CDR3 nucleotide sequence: TGTGCCAGCAGCCAAGATTTGCTAGCGGGGGCCCAAGAGACCCAGTACTTC.

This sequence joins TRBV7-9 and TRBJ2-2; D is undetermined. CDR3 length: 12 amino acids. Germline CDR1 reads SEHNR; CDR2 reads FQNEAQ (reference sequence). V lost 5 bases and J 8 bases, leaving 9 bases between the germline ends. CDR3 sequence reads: CASSTSLGELFF. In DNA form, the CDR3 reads TGTGCCAGCAGCACTTCTCTGGGGGAGCTGTTTTTT.

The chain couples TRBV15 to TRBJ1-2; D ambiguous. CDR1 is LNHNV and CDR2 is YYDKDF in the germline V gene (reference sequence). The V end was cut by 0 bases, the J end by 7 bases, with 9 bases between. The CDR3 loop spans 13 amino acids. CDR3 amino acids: CATSRERAGGYTF. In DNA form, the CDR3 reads TGTGCCACCAGCAGAGAGCGGGCAGGTGGCTACACCTTC.

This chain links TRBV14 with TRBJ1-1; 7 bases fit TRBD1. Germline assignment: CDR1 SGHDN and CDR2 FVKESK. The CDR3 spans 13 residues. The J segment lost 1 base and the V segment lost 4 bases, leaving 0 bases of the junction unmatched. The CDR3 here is CASSRQGNTEAFF. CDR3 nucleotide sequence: TGTGCCAGCAGCCGACAGGGGAACACTGAAGCTTTCTTT.

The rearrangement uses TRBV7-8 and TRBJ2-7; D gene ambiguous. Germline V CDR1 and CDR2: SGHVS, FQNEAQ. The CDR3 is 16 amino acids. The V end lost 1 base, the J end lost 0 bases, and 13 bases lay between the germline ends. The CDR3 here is CASSLVQQVNSYEQYF. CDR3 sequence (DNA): TGTGCCAGCAGCTTAGTTCAGCAGGTAAACTCCTACGAGCAGTACTTC.

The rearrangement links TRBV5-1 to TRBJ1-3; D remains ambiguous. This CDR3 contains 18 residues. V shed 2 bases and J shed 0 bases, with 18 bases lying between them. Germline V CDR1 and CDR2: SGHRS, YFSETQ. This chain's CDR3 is CASSLDPPSSSSGNTIYF. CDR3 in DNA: TGCGCCAGCAGCTTAGACCCCCCCTCGTCCTCCTCTGGAAACACCATATATTTT.

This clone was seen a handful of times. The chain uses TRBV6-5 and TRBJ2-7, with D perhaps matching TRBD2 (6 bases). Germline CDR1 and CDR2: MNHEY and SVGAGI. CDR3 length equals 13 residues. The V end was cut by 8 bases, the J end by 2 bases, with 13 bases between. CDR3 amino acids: CASSRSSAYEQYF. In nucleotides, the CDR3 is TGTGCCAGCTCTCGATCTAGCGCCTACGAGCAGTACTTC.

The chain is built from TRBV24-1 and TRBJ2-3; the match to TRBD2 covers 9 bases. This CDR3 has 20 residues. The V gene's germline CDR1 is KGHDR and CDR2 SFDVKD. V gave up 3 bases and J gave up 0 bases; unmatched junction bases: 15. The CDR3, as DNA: TGTGCCACCAGTGATCCTAGTCGCGGGGGGGCCGGCTCTAGCACAGATACGCAGTATTTT. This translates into CATSDPSRGGAGSSTDTQYF.

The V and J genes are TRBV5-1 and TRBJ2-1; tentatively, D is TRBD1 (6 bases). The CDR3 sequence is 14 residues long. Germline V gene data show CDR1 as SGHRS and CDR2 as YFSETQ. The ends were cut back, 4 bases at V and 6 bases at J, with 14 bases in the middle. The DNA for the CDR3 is TGCGCCAGCAGCGAAAGGGACACTTTCAATGAGCAGTTCTTC. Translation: CASSERDTFNEQFF.

This CDR3 is CASSLGTGYNEQFF. The CDR3 DNA sequence: TGTGCCAGCAGCTTAGGGACAGGCTACAATGAGCAGTTCTTC. This sequence joins TRBV7-3 and TRBJ2-1, with 8 bases identical to TRBD1. This CDR3 region has 14 residues. Germline V lookup: CDR1 SGHTA, CDR2 FQGTGA. With V trimmed by 2 bases and J by 3 bases, 0 bases remained unmatched.

The CDR3 DNA sequence: TGTGCTAGTGGTTTGCCATATGGGGGGCTGACAGATACGCAGTATTTT. It encodes CASGLPYGGLTDTQYF. This chain connects TRBV12-5 to TRBJ2-3; D tentatively reads TRBD1 or TRBD2 (6 bases each). CDR1 and CDR2 (germline): LGHNT, FRNRAP. Trimming removed 2 bases at V and 3 bases at J, with 15 bases between. The CDR3 has 16 amino acids.

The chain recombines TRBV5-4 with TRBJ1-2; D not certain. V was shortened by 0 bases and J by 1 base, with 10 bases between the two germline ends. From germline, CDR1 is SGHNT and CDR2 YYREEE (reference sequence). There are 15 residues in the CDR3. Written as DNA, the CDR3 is TGTGCCAGCAGCTTGGGGCGGCAGCGTAACTATGGCTACACCTTC. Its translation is CASSLGRQRNYGYTF. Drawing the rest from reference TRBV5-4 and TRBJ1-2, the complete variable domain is ETGVTQSPTHLIKTRGQQVTLRCSSQSGHNTVSWYQQALGQGPQFIFQYYREEENGRGNFPPRFSGLQFPNYSSELNVNALELDDSALYLCASSLGRQRNYGYTFGSGTRLTVV.

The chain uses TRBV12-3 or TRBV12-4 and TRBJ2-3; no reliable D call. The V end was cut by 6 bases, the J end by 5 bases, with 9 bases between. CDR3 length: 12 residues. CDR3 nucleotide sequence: TGTGCCAGCAGACAAGGGTTAGATACGCAGTATTTT. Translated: CASRQGLDTQYF.

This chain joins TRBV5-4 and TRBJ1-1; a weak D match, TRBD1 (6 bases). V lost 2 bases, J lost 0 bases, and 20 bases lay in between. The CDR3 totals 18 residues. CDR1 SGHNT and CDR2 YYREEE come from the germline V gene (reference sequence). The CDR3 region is CASSFGGGRALMNTEAFF. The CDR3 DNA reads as TGTGCCAGCAGCTTTGGCGGGGGGCGGGCTCTTATGAACACTGAAGCTTTCTTT.

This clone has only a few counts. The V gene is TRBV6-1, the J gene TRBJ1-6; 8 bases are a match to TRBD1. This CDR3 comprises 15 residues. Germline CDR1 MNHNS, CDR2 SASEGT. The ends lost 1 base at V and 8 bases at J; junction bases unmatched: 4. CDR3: CASSEGQGFYSPLHF. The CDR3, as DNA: TGTGCCAGCAGTGAAGGACAGGGGTTCTATTCACCCCTCCACTTT.

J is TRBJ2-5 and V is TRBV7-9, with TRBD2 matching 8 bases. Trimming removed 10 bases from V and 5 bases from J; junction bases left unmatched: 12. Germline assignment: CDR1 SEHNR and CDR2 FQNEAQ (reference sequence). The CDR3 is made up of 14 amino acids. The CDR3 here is CAIPRGGAEETQYF. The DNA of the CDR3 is TGTGCCATCCCTCGGGGGGGCGCGGAGGAGACCCAGTACTTC.

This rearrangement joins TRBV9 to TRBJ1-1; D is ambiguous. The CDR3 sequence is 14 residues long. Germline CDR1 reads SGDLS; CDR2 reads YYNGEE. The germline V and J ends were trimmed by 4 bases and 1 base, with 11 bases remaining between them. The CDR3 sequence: CASSPFGENTEAFF. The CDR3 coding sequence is TGTGCCAGCAGCCCTTTCGGCGAGAACACTGAAGCTTTCTTT.

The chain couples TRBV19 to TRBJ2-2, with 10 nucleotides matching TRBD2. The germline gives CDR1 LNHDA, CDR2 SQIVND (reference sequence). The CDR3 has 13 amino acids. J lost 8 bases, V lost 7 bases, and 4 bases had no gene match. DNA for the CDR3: TGTGCCAGTACGGGACTAGCGCCGGGGGAGCTGTTTTTT. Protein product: CASTGLAPGELFF.

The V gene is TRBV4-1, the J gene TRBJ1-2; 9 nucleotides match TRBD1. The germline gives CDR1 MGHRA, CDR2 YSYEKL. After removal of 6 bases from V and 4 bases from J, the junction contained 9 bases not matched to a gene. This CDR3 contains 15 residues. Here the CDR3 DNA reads TGCGCCAGCAGAACGGGACAGGGCGGCGGCTATGGCTACACCTTC. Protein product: CASRTGQGGGYGYTF.

For the CDR3, the DNA is TGTGCCAGTAGGAACAGGGAATCGAACGCCCAGCATTTT. Its protein product is CASRNRESNAQHF. The V and J genes are TRBV19 and TRBJ1-5; weak D call: TRBD1 (6 bases). The ends were cut back, 6 bases at V and 11 bases at J, with 17 bases in the middle. The CDR3 is made up of 13 amino acids. From germline, CDR1 is LNHDA and CDR2 SQIVND (reference sequence).

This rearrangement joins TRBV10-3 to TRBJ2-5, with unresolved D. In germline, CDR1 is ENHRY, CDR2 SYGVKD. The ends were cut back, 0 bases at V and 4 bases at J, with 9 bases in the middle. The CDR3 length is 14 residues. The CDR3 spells CAISESSTPETQYF. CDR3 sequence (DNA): TGTGCCATCAGTGAGTCCAGCACTCCAGAGACCCAGTACTTC.

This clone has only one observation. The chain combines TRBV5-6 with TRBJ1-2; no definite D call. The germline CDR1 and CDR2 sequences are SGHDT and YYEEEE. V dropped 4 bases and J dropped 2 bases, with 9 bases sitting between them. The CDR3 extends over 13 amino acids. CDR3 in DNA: TGTGCCAGCAGCCCCGGGAGGAACTATGGCTACACCTTC. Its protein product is CASSPGRNYGYTF.

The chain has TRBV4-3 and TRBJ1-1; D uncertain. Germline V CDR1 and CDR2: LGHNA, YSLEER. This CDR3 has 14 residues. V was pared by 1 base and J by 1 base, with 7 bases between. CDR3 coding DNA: TGCGCCAGCAGCCAAGCGGGCAGGAACACTGAAGCTTTCTTT. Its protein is CASSQAGRNTEAFF.

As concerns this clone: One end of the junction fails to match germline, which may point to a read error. CDR3 in amino acids: CASSLEQGSYNEQFF. The CDR3 DNA follows: TGTGCTAGCAGTTTAGAGCAGGGATCCTACAATGAGCAGTTCTTC. The chain couples TRBV7-7 to TRBJ2-1, with D perhaps TRBD1 (5 bases). CDR3 length: 15 amino acids. CDR1 and CDR2 from the germline V gene are SSHAT and FNYEAQ (reference sequence).